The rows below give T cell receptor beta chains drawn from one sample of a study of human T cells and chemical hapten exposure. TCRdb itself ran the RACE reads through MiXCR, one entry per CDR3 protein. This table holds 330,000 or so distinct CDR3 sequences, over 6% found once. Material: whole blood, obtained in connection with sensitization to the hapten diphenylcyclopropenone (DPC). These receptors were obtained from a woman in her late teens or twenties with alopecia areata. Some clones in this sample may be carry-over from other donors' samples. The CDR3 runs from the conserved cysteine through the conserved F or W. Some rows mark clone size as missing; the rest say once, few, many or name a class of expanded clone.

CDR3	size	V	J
CASSFTYEQYF	NA	TRBV28	TRBJ2-7
CSARPGAEGQPQHF	many	TRBV20-1	TRBJ1-5
CASASLPKRGAQETQYF	few	TRBV6-2/TRBV6-3	TRBJ2-5
CATRGTGEETQYF	NA	TRBV24-1	TRBJ2-5
CSAQTGQENQPQHF	many	TRBV20-1	TRBJ1-5
CASIRERASTDTQYF	NA	TRBV2	TRBJ2-3
CSVLQETQYF	many	TRBV29-1	TRBJ2-5
CASSLMGPNQPQHF	many	TRBV27	TRBJ1-5
CSVNRDRVLTEAFF	many	TRBV29-1	TRBJ1-1
CASSSTGGLNEKLFF	few	TRBV12-3/TRBV12-4	TRBJ1-4
CASSLEGGQHTEAFF	few	TRBV7-9	TRBJ1-1
CATSRDGAVQETQYF	few	TRBV15	TRBJ2-5
CASSYRTSGTNTEAFF	many	TRBV6-2/TRBV6-3	TRBJ1-1
CSSRRAENTEAFF	many	TRBV20-1	TRBJ1-1
CASSATTGNTEAFF	many	TRBV6-1	TRBJ1-1
CASSSGHSGNTIYF	many	TRBV5-4	TRBJ1-3
CSARDQPLWYNEQFF	NA	TRBV20-1	TRBJ2-1
CASSHPPGTGYTF	many	TRBV12-3/TRBV12-4	TRBJ1-2
CASSQGYRDHGEQYF	NA	TRBV4-3	TRBJ2-7
CASSVNREGPQHF	many	TRBV5-6	TRBJ1-5
CASSQASGGAYNEQFF	many	TRBV4-3	TRBJ2-1
CASSLYRASTDTQYF	many	TRBV5-1	TRBJ2-3
CASSLGRGQTGELFF	NA	TRBV7-2	TRBJ2-2
CATAQGGYEQYF	many	TRBV6-2/TRBV6-3	TRBJ2-7
CASSPRTARTNEKLFF	NA	TRBV4-2	TRBJ1-4
CASSGTGLSSYEQYF	NA	TRBV5-1	TRBJ2-7
CASSLAYSESPLHF	NA	TRBV7-9	TRBJ1-6
CATGSPTGSGNEKLFF	few	TRBV28	TRBJ1-4
CASSQSRGGNYGYTF	many	TRBV4-2	TRBJ1-2
CASSTGLGVEQFF	NA	TRBV7-8	TRBJ2-1
CSARGTYEQYF	many	TRBV20-1	TRBJ2-7
CASSPGTDNYGYTF	many	TRBV27	TRBJ1-2